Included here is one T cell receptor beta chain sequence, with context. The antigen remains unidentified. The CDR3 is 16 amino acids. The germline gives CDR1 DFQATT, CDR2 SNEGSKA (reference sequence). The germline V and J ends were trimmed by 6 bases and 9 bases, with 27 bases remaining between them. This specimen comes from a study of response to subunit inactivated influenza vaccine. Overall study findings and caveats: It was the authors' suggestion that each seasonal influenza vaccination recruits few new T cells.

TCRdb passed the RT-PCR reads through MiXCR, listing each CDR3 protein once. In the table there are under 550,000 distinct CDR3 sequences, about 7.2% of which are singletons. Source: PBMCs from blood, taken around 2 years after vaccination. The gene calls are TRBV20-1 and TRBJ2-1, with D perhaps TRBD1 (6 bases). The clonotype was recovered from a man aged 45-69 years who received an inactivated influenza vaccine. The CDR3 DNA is TGCAGTGCCCCGCCCGTTGTTGGGGGCGGCAGGCGTGAGCAGTTCTTC. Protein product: CSAPPVVGGGRREQFF.